This T cell receptor (beta chain) was obtained from a study of HIV-infected children after antiretroviral therapy interruption. This clonotype was counted at least ten times. This CDR3 is built from 17 residues. The germline V gene has CDR1 MDHEN and CDR2 SYDVKM. V was shortened by 6 bases and J by 8 bases, with 25 bases between the two germline ends. The treatment denotes: PENTA 11 planned treatment interruption arm or continuous ART arm. The TCR library was built from RNA with a 3' RACE protocol and unique molecular identifiers. MiXCR, run by TCRdb on the 3' RACE reads, gives a single entry per CDR3 protein. The sample records about 89,000 distinct CDR3 sequences, approximately 6.9% being singletons.

The chain joins TRBV28 to TRBJ1-4; D is uncertain. The sequences come from CD45RA+ CD4+ T cells from PBMCs, pooled from several time points, collected from a donor given antiretroviral therapy, either interrupted or continuous. Regarding subset: naive CD4+ CD45RA+ CD45RO- T cells. This clonotype was sampled from a pool of human donors with HIV. In DNA, the CDR3 is TGTGCCAGCAGCCACCCCCCCCGGACCCAGAAACCGGAAAAACTGTTTTTT. Translated: CASSHPPRTQKPEKLFF.